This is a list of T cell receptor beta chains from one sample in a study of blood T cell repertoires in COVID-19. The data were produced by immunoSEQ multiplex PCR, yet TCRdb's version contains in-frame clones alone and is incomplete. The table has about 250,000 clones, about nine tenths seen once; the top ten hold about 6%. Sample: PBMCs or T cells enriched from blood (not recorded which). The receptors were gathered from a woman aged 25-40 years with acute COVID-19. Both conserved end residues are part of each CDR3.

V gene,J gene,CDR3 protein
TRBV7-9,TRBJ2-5,CASSSWRLASQETQYF
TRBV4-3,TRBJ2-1,CASSQALAGNEQFF
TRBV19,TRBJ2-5,CASSEDRGPSETQYF
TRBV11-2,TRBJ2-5,CASSIAGARETQYF
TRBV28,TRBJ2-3,CASSIQGIPTDTQYF
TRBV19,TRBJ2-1,CASSHLGQPEQFF
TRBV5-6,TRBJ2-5,CASSATGVETQYF
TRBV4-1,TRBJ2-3,CASSQSGGGRTDTQYF
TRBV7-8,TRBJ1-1,CASSSPNTGSLNTEAFF
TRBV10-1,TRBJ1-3,CASSLSEMPGNTIYF
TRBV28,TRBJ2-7,CASTWGGSPYEQYF
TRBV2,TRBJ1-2,CASTTDRTFGYTF
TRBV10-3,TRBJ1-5,CAISTDSGTKQPQHF
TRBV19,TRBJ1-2,CATTTGTENGYTF
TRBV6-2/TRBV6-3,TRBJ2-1,CASSPIPLARGNEQFF
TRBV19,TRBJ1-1,CASSISVNTEAFF
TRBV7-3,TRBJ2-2,CASSRQGLAGTGELFF
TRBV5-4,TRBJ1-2,CASSFDTGGAGGYTF